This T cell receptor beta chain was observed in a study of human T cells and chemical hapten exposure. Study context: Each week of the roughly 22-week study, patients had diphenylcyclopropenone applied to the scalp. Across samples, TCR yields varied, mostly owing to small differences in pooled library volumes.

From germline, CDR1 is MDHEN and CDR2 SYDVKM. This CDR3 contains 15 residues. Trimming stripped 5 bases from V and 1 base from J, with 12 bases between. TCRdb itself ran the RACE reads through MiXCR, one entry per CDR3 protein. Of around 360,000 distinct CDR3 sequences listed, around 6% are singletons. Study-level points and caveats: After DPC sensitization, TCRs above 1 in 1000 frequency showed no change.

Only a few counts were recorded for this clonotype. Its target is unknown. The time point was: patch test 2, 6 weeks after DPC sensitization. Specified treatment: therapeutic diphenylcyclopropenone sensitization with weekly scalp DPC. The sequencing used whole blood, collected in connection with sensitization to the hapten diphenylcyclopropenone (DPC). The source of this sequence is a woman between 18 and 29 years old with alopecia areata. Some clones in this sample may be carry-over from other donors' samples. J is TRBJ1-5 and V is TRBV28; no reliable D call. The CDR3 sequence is CASSRTRRSNQPQHF. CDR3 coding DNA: TGTGCCAGCAGTCGCACTCGCCGGAGCAATCAGCCCCAGCATTTT.